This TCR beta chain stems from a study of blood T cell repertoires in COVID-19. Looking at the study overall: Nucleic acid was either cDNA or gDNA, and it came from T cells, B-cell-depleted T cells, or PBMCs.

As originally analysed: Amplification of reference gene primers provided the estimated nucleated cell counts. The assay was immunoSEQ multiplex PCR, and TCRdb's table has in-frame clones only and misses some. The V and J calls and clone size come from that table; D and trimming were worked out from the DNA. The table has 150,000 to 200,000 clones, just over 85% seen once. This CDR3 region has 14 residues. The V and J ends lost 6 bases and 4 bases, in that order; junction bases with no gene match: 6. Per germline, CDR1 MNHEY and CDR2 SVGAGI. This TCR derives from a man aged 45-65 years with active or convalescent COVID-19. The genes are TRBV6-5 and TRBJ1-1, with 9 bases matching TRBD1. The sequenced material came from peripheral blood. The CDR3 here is CASRYRGQGTEAFF. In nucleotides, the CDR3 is TGTGCCAGCAGGTACAGGGGGCAAGGCACTGAAGCTTTCTTT.